These T cell receptor beta chains were read from a single sample in a study of early T cells in non-severe SARS-CoV-2 infection. One entry per CDR3 protein, called by TCRdb with MiXCR from the 5' RACE reads. The data show tens of thousands of distinct CDR3 sequences, roughly 5.7% seen once. The sequencing sample was made of whole blood. The origin of the receptors is an adult who was a healthcare worker with PCR-confirmed SARS-CoV-2 infection or an uninfected control (not recorded which). CDR3s include the opening cysteine and the closing phenylalanine or tryptophan. The D gene is left open where the match is weak. Clone size appears in some rows only: once, few, many, or a class for an expanded clone.

D: NA; V: TRBV28; J: TRBJ2-5; size: few; CDR3: CASAEGVAELQETQYF; DNA: TGTGCCAGCGCAGAGGGAGTAGCGGAGCTTCAAGAGACCCAGTACTTC
D: TRBD1; V: TRBV20-1; J: TRBJ2-7; size: many; CDR3: CSARDPRQGLYEQYF; DNA: TGCAGTGCTAGAGATCCCAGACAGGGTCTATACGAGCAGTACTTC
D: NA; V: TRBV5-4; J: TRBJ2-7; size: many; CDR3: CASSLDPGYGEQYF; DNA: TGTGCCAGCAGCTTGGATCCGGGTTACGGCGAGCAGTACTTC
D: NA; V: TRBV28; J: TRBJ2-5; size: few; CDR3: CASSGAASLYETQYF; DNA: TGTGCCAGCAGTGGCGCCGCTAGCCTATATGAGACCCAGTACTTC
D: NA; V: TRBV5-1; J: TRBJ2-3; size: NA; CDR3: CASSLRSGGVDTQYF; DNA: TGCGCCAGCAGCTTGAGGAGTGGTGGCGTAGATACGCAGTATTTT
D: TRBD2; V: TRBV20-1; J: TRBJ2-1; size: many; CDR3: CSGEGSYNEQFF; DNA: TGCAGCGGGGAGGGTTCCTACAATGAGCAGTTCTTC
D: TRBD1; V: TRBV6-1; J: TRBJ2-6; size: medium-sized; CDR3: CASSTGVSGANVLTF; DNA: TGTGCCAGCAGTACAGGGGTCTCTGGGGCCAACGTCCTGACTTTC
D: NA; V: TRBV2; J: TRBJ2-3; size: many; CDR3: CASKKPTQDTQYF; DNA: TGTGCCAGCAAAAAGCCCACTCAGGATACGCAGTATTTT
D: NA; V: TRBV10-3; J: TRBJ2-1; size: many; CDR3: CAISEDREDGQFF; DNA: TGTGCCATCAGTGAGGACAGGGAGGATGGGCAGTTCTTC
D: NA; V: TRBV12-3/TRBV12-4; J: TRBJ1-1; size: many; CDR3: CASSRAKMDTEAFF; DNA: TGTGCCAGCAGCCGCGCCAAAATGGACACTGAAGCTTTCTTT
D: NA; V: TRBV2; J: TRBJ2-2; size: many; CDR3: CASNRDTGELFF; DNA: TGTGCCAGCAATAGGGACACCGGGGAGCTGTTTTTT
D: TRBD1; V: TRBV11-2; J: TRBJ2-1; size: many; CDR3: CASSSPLRGSNYNEQFF; DNA: TGTGCCAGCAGCTCTCCCCTCAGGGGGTCTAATTACAATGAGCAGTTCTTC
D: NA; V: TRBV11-2; J: TRBJ2-2; size: many; CDR3: CASSLEGAKGGELFF; DNA: TGTGCCAGCAGCTTAGAGGGGGCGAAAGGCGGGGAGCTGTTTTTT
D: TRBD2; V: TRBV4-1; J: TRBJ2-3; size: many; CDR3: CASSQVAASGSSTDTQYF; DNA: TGCGCCAGCAGCCAAGTGGCGGCTAGCGGTTCTAGCACAGATACGCAGTATTTT
D: TRBD1; V: TRBV28; J: TRBJ2-7; size: many; CDR3: CASSLRQGPYEQYF; DNA: TGTGCCAGCAGCCTACGACAGGGGCCCTACGAGCAGTACTTC
D: NA; V: TRBV7-9; J: TRBJ1-1; size: NA; CDR3: CSSRGLSLLAGTEAFF; DNA: TGTTCCAGCAGAGGGCTGTCGTTGTTGGCGGGAACTGAAGCTTTCTTT
D: NA; V: TRBV2; J: TRBJ2-3; size: many; CDR3: CASRADPGTDTQYF; DNA: TGTGCCAGCAGGGCGGACCCTGGCACAGATACGCAGTATTTT
D: NA; V: TRBV28; J: TRBJ2-1; size: few; CDR3: CASSFILAYNEQFF; DNA: TGTGCCAGCAGTTTCATCCTGGCTTACAATGAGCAGTTCTTC
D: NA; V: TRBV24-1; J: TRBJ2-3; size: NA; CDR3: CATESGVTQYF; DNA: TGTGCCACCGAGTCAGGCGTCACGCAGTATTTT
D: TRBD2; V: TRBV28; J: TRBJ2-7; size: NA; CDR3: CASSQRLAGAYEQYF; DNA: TGTGCCAGCAGTCAAAGACTAGCGGGAGCCTACGAGCAGTACTTC
D: NA; V: TRBV30; J: TRBJ2-7; size: many; CDR3: CAWSVRGRRGEQYF; DNA: TGTGCCTGGAGTGTACGTGGCCGAAGGGGCGAGCAGTACTTC
D: NA; V: TRBV18; J: TRBJ1-1; size: many; CDR3: CASSPKRGEAFF; DNA: TGTGCCAGCTCACCAAAAAGGGGTGAAGCTTTCTTT
D: NA; V: TRBV5-1; J: TRBJ1-4; size: many; CDR3: CASSSVSANNEKLFF; DNA: TGCGCCAGCAGCTCGGTTTCGGCAAATAATGAAAAACTGTTTTTT
D: NA; V: TRBV2; J: TRBJ1-1; size: many; CDR3: CASTAGENTEAFF; DNA: TGTGCCAGCACCGCAGGGGAGAACACTGAAGCTTTCTTT
D: TRBD1; V: TRBV28; J: TRBJ1-1; size: NA; CDR3: CASSSPGAGGTEAFF; DNA: TGTGCCAGCAGTTCTCCTGGAGCAGGGGGGACTGAAGCTTTCTTT
D: NA; V: TRBV2; J: TRBJ2-3; size: few; CDR3: CASSVFPNTQYF; DNA: TGTGCCAGCAGTGTATTCCCAAATACGCAGTATTTT
D: NA; V: TRBV6-1; J: TRBJ1-2; size: many; CDR3: CASSEGSYGYTF; DNA: TGTGCCAGCAGTGAAGGCAGCTATGGCTACACCTTC
D: NA; V: TRBV7-6; J: TRBJ2-1; size: many; CDR3: CASSLGGSYNEQFF; DNA: TGTGCCAGCAGCTTAGGGGGCTCCTACAATGAGCAGTTCTTC
D: TRBD1; V: TRBV7-3; J: TRBJ2-2; size: many; CDR3: CASSPGTGKTGELFF; DNA: TGTGCCAGCTCTCCCGGGACAGGGAAGACCGGGGAGCTGTTTTTT
D: NA; V: TRBV7-6; J: TRBJ2-1; size: many; CDR3: CASSFRTGGGSVEQFF; DNA: TGTGCCAGCAGCTTCCGGACAGGAGGGGGATCGGTGGAGCAGTTCTTC
D: TRBD2; V: TRBV5-1; J: TRBJ2-3; size: many; CDR3: CASSVTSGRTDTQYF; DNA: TGCGCCAGCAGCGTCACTAGCGGGAGGACAGATACGCAGTATTTT
D: NA; V: TRBV12-3/TRBV12-4; J: TRBJ2-7; size: NA; CDR3: CASSPAGISYEQYF; DNA: TGTGCCAGCAGTCCTGCCGGGATCTCCTACGAGCAGTACTTC
D: TRBD2; V: TRBV6-1; J: TRBJ2-7; size: few; CDR3: CASSDGGDSYEQYF; DNA: TGTGCCAGCAGTGATGGGGGGGACTCCTACGAGCAGTACTTC
D: NA; V: TRBV20-1; J: TRBJ2-7; size: many; CDR3: CSAVTSISYEQYF; DNA: TGCAGTGCTGTGACAAGTATCTCCTACGAGCAGTACTTC
D: TRBD1; V: TRBV7-8; J: TRBJ2-5; size: many; CDR3: CASSLETGARQETQYF; DNA: TGTGCCAGCAGCTTAGAAACAGGGGCTAGACAAGAGACCCAGTACTTC
D: TRBD2; V: TRBV20-1; J: TRBJ2-1; size: many; CDR3: CSARDRLFSGRLEQFF; DNA: TGCAGTGCTAGAGATCGCCTATTTAGCGGGAGGTTGGAGCAGTTCTTC
D: NA; V: TRBV20-1; J: TRBJ1-4; size: many; CDR3: CSARDQARTNEKLFF; DNA: TGCAGTGCTAGAGATCAGGCCAGGACAAATGAAAAACTGTTTTTT
D: TRBD2; V: TRBV3-1; J: TRBJ2-4; size: many; CDR3: CASSRALAGVNIQYF; DNA: TGTGCCAGCAGCCGCGCACTAGCGGGAGTCAACATTCAGTACTTC
D: NA; V: TRBV28; J: TRBJ2-7; size: many; CDR3: CASSFVLAGAGYEQYF; DNA: TGTGCCAGCAGTTTCGTGTTGGCAGGGGCCGGCTACGAGCAGTACTTC
D: NA; V: TRBV7-3; J: TRBJ1-3; size: many; CDR3: CASSLREAGTGNTIYF; DNA: TGTGCCAGCAGCTTACGTGAAGCAGGGACTGGAAACACCATATATTTT
D: NA; V: TRBV6-1; J: TRBJ2-3; size: few; CDR3: CASSVGWQNTDTQYF; DNA: TGTGCCAGCAGTGTTGGTTGGCAGAACACAGATACGCAGTATTTT
D: NA; V: TRBV28; J: TRBJ2-7; size: few; CDR3: CASNPTQTVYEQYF; DNA: TGTGCCAGCAATCCCACCCAAACGGTCTACGAGCAGTACTTC
D: TRBD2; V: TRBV20-1; J: TRBJ2-3; size: many; CDR3: CSASWVAGSTDTQYF; DNA: TGCAGTGCTAGTTGGGTAGCGGGGTCCACAGATACGCAGTATTTT
D: NA; V: TRBV4-2; J: TRBJ2-2; size: few; CDR3: CASSQVGGGELFF; DNA: TGTGCCAGCAGCCAAGTGGGGGGAGGGGAGCTGTTTTTT
D: TRBD2; V: TRBV27; J: TRBJ2-2; size: many; CDR3: CASSWLAGTTGELFF; DNA: TGTGCCAGCAGTTGGTTAGCGGGAACCACCGGGGAGCTGTTTTTT
D: TRBD1; V: TRBV3-1; J: TRBJ2-1; size: many; CDR3: CASSQGRGNNEQFF; DNA: TGTGCCAGCAGCCAAGGCAGGGGGAATAATGAGCAGTTCTTC
D: NA; V: TRBV19; J: TRBJ2-5; size: NA; CDR3: CASSEFPEETQYF; DNA: TGTGCCAGTAGTGAATTTCCTGAGGAGACCCAGTACTTC
D: TRBD1; V: TRBV2; J: TRBJ1-4; size: many; CDR3: CASSERTGGNEKLFF; DNA: TGTGCCAGCAGTGAACGGACAGGCGGTAATGAAAAACTGTTTTTT
D: NA; V: TRBV3-1; J: TRBJ1-1; size: many; CDR3: CASSPPDMNTEAFF; DNA: TGTGCCAGCAGCCCCCCAGACATGAACACTGAAGCTTTCTTT
D: NA; V: TRBV6-5; J: TRBJ2-2; size: few; CDR3: CASSYSSTGELFF; DNA: TGTGCCAGCAGTTACTCGTCTACCGGGGAGCTGTTTTTT
D: TRBD1; V: TRBV27; J: TRBJ2-1; size: many; CDR3: CASRTHTGDEQFF; DNA: TGTGCCAGCAGAACCCATACAGGGGATGAGCAGTTCTTC
D: NA; V: TRBV10-3; J: TRBJ1-1; size: NA; CDR3: CAISEPGTLTEAFF; DNA: TGTGCCATCAGTGAACCGGGGACCCTCACTGAAGCTTTCTTT